This entry describes one T cell receptor beta chain. Its recognized antigen is unknown. Base qualities are not at hand, and no much larger clone is one base apart. The data were obtained in a study of blood T cell repertoires in COVID-19 (dated by TCRdb to 2018 to 2020). About the investigation overall: Collaborator samples came from the United States, Italy and Spain and covered acute and convalescent phases of COVID-19. The material from the prospective study consisted of cDNA or gDNA derived from T cells, B-cell-depleted T cells, or PBMCs. Deeply sampled blood TCRbeta repertoires from subjects exposed to, actively infected with, or recovered from COVID-19 were included in the dataset. The repertoires were made available in a free public database intended to serve as a resource for research on the immune response to SARS-CoV-2. The samples were drawn from two sources: the first 160 participants of the ongoing ImmuneRACE study, and 1,000 to 1,500 subjects contributed by 6 global collaborators. The sample metadata nearly always contained a de-identified subject ID, COVID-19 status, age in years and sex. Where available, HLA class I and class II types were taken from metadata supplied by the sample provider and were not determined by assay-based typing. The research as a whole found: How much clinical and demographic metadata was included differed by source and by participant, and the metadata was provided uncurated.

Collaborating institutions collected whole blood in K2EDTA tubes following their own protocols. For TCRbeta analysis, collaborator samples were shipped as frozen whole blood, as isolated PBMCs, or as DNA extracted from either sample type. The trim is 0 bases for V and 5 bases for J, with a gap of 17 bases between the germline ends. Reading from cysteine to phenylalanine, the CDR3 counts 18 amino acids. Only the CDR3 DNA stays, 54 bases, in frame from base 1. The germline V gene yields SGHDN for CDR1 and FVKESK for CDR2. TCRbeta CDR3 regions were amplified from genomic DNA using the immunoSEQ Assay, a bias-controlled multiplex PCR. The authors' pipeline ran thus. The number of nucleated cells in each sample was estimated by amplification of reference gene primers within the assay. To quantify the absolute abundance of each unique TCRbeta CDR3 rearrangement, sequence reads were collapsed and filtered. Productive Simpson clonality was computed per sample as the square root of Simpson's diversity index over productive rearrangements. TCRdb limited this immuneACCESS table to in-frame rearrangements with V and J called. A share of clones is missing; checked studies link under half to unresolved V genes, and the rest is unexplained. V, J and clone size are those of that table, while D and trimming were read from the DNA. For this sample there are approximately 200,000 clones; 75% to 90% appear just once. The biggest ten clones account for about 1.1% of the sample.

The rearrangement joined TRBV14 to TRBJ1-6, with the D gene call left open. The sequenced sample was peripheral blood. The clonotype originates from a man aged 25 to 40 with acute or convalescent COVID-19. The CDR3 region has the sequence CASSQDPRKAANNSPLHF. Read as DNA, the sequence is TGTGCCAGCAGCCAAGATCCCCGTAAGGCAGCGAATAATTCACCCCTCCACTTT.